This T cell receptor (beta chain) derives from a study of Graves' ophthalmopathy and Graves' hyperthyroidism. The J segment lost 7 bases and the V segment lost 7 bases, leaving 7 bases of the junction unmatched. The CDR3 contains 13 residues. RNA served as the template for amplifying TCR beta CDR3 regions. An opening RT-PCR round employed HTBI primers and preceded a second-round multiplex PCR. Each CDR3 protein is one row after TCRdb ran MiXCR on the multiplex PCR reads. The sample lists about 550,000 distinct CDR3 sequences, roughly 40% occurring once. The sequenced sample was peripheral blood or thyroid tissue (not recorded which). The chain is built from TRBV12-3 or TRBV12-4 and TRBJ1-2; 9 nucleotides match TRBD1. This receptor was obtained from an adult man with Graves' hyperthyroidism. This CDR3 reads CASTGTGRVGYTF. For the CDR3, the DNA is TGTGCCAGCACCGGGACAGGGCGGGTTGGCTACACCTTC.